The 16 T cell receptor beta chains presented below share a single source sample, sequenced in a study of blood T cell repertoires in COVID-19 (TCRdb year 2020). Library construction relied on the immunoSEQ multiplex PCR assay. TCRdb holds this immuneACCESS table with in-frame rearrangements only. Some clones are missing; in checked studies, unresolved V genes explain under half, and the rest has no known cause. This sample has about 150,000 clones in its table, and around nine tenths of those were observed once. The ten largest make up 2.3% of the sample. The sample consisted of peripheral blood. Receptors were obtained from a human donor in a cohort sampled during active COVID-19.

The chain links TRBV19 to TRBJ1-6, with D possibly matching TRBD1 (6 bases). This CDR3 spans 15 amino acids. Germline CDR1 and CDR2: LNHDA and SQIVND (reference sequence). V was clipped by 3 bases and J by 6 bases, with 12 bases between them. The CDR3 sequence is CASSIAGAFNSPLHF. CDR3 bases: TGTGCCAGTAGTATCGCAGGGGCTTTTAATTCACCCCTCCACTTT.

This chain connects TRBV11-2 to TRBJ2-4, with D perhaps TRBD1 (6 bases). The ends were cut back, 0 bases at V and 1 base at J, with 13 bases in the middle. The CDR3 is 17 amino acids. Germline V gene data show CDR1 as SGHAT and CDR2 as FQNNGV. This chain's CDR3 is CASSLDGRGVAKNIQYF. CDR3 DNA: TGTGCCAGCAGCTTAGACGGCAGGGGTGTCGCCAAAAACATTCAGTACTTC.

The chain has TRBV3-1 (or the pseudogene TRBV3-2) and TRBJ2-3; 8 bases map to TRBD2. The CDR3 is 17 residues long. After removal of 0 bases from V and 5 bases from J, the junction contained 10 bases not matched to a gene. Germline CDR1 LGHDT, CDR2 YNNKEL (reference sequence). CDR3 sequence (DNA): TGTGCCAGCAGCCAAGAACGAGGCGGGGGGCAGGTAGATACGCAGTATTTT. Its translation: CASSQERGGGQVDTQYF.

J is TRBJ2-2 and V is TRBV3-1 (or the pseudogene TRBV3-2); 7 positions match TRBD2. CDR1 is LGHDT and CDR2 is YNNKEL in the germline V gene (reference sequence). After removal of 6 bases from V and 6 bases from J, the junction contained 7 bases not matched to a gene. There are 14 residues in the CDR3. DNA of the CDR3: TGTGCCAGCAGGCCATCAGGGAGGGCCGGGGAGCTGTTTTTT. Translated: CASRPSGRAGELFF.

This clone has a single count. The J gene is TRBJ2-7, the V gene TRBV5-4; no firm D call. Trimming left V 4 bases short and J 0 bases short, with 17 bases between. The CDR3 loop spans 16 amino acids. The germline V gene has CDR1 SGHNT and CDR2 YYREEE (reference sequence). The CDR3 nucleotides read TGTGCCAGCAGCGCCCGAATCGCCCCGAGCTCCTACGAGCAGTACTTC. It is translated as CASSARIAPSSYEQYF. Variable domain in full (rest from reference TRBV5-4 and TRBJ2-7): ETGVTQSPTHLIKTRGQQVTLRCSSQSGHNTVSWYQQALGQGPQFIFQYYREEENGRGNFPPRFSGLQFPNYSSELNVNALELDDSALYLCASSARIAPSSYEQYFGPGTRLTVT.

By sample share, this clone is medium-sized. The chain employs TRBV6-2 or TRBV6-3 and TRBJ2-5; 8 nucleotides line up with TRBD2. There are 17 residues in the CDR3. Germline V gene lookup returns CDR1 MNHEY and CDR2 SVGEGT. With 0 bases clipped from V and 2 bases from J, the junction kept 8 bases outside the gene matches. CDR3 in amino acids: CASSYSILAGQQETQYF. The CDR3 bases are TGTGCCAGCAGTTACTCGATTTTAGCGGGGCAACAAGAGACCCAGTACTTC.

The V call is TRBV28, the J call TRBJ2-3, with TRBD2 identical over 11 bases. Germline trimming cut 2 bases from V and 5 bases from J; bases unmatched to any gene: 6. Germline CDR1 MDHEN, CDR2 SYDVKM. The CDR3 length is 16 residues. The CDR3 sequence: CASSLSSGGAKDTQYF. The CDR3 DNA sequence: TGTGCCAGCAGTTTAAGTAGCGGGGGGGCCAAAGATACGCAGTATTTT.

The chain joins TRBV12-3 or TRBV12-4 to TRBJ2-7; the D is unclear. The length of the CDR3 is 11 residues. The V and J ends lost 4 bases and 2 bases respectively, with 3 bases between them. CDR3 nucleotide sequence: TGTGCCAGCAGTTCCGCCTACGAGCAGTACTTC. It translates to CASSSAYEQYF.

The gene calls are TRBV12-5 and TRBJ2-2, with a possible D match to TRBD1 (6 bases). V lost 2 bases and J 7 bases, leaving 14 bases between the germline ends. This CDR3 has 15 amino acids. Germline CDR1 reads LGHNT; CDR2 reads FRNRAP. The CDR3 loop reads CASGLSQGTHGELFF. In DNA form, the CDR3 reads TGTGCTAGTGGTTTGTCACAGGGAACCCACGGGGAGCTGTTTTTT.

J is TRBJ1-5 and V is TRBV27; 8 nucleotides agree with TRBD1. The germline gives CDR1 MNHEY, CDR2 SMNVEV (reference sequence). V lost 5 bases to trimming and J lost 5 bases; unmatched junction nucleotides: 8. CDR3 length: 15 amino acids. The DNA for the CDR3 is TGTGCCAGCAGTGGGACGCAGGGGGCATATCAGCCCCAGCATTTT. Translation gives CASSGTQGAYQPQHF.

The CDR3 sequence is CASTLAGAEDTQYF. DNA for the CDR3: TGTGCCAGCACGTTAGCGGGAGCAGAAGATACGCAGTATTTT. The rearrangement joins TRBV28 to TRBJ2-3; 9 positions match TRBD2. Germline CDR1 reads MDHEN; CDR2 reads SYDVKM. This CDR3 has 14 amino acids. J lost 5 bases, V lost 7 bases, and 7 bases had no gene match.

V gene TRBV11-2 combines with J gene TRBJ1-1; possibly TRBD1 for D (5 bases). CDR3 length equals 13 residues. V lost 7 bases, J lost 0 bases, and 9 bases lay in between. Germline CDR1 and CDR2: SGHAT and FQNNGV. DNA for the CDR3: TGTGCCAGCAAGCGGGGCATGAACACTGAAGCTTTCTTT. It codes for CASKRGMNTEAFF.

This chain links TRBV10-2 with TRBJ1-5; no firm D call. The ends were cut back, 8 bases at V and 5 bases at J, with 13 bases in the middle. This CDR3 region has 13 residues. Germline V lookup: CDR1 WSHSY, CDR2 SAAADI. The CDR3 is CASCRFGDQPQHF. CDR3 nucleotide sequence: TGCGCCAGCTGTCGGTTCGGGGATCAGCCCCAGCATTTT.

The sample holds a few counts of this clone. V is TRBV28 and J is TRBJ1-1; D might be TRBD1 (6 bases). The CDR3 runs 12 residues. V was shortened by 2 bases and J by 10 bases, with 11 bases between the two germline ends. Germline V gene sequence: CDR1 MDHEN, CDR2 SYDVKM. In DNA, the CDR3 is TGTGCCAGCAGTTTAGATCGGGACATAGCTTTCTTT. Amino acid sequence: CASSLDRDIAFF.

The J gene is TRBJ2-1, the V gene TRBV7-6; TRBD2 matches 8 bases. This CDR3 comprises 15 residues. J gave up 10 bases and V 2 bases, and 10 bases lay outside the gene matches. CDR1 and CDR2 from the germline V gene are SGHVS and FNYEAQ. The CDR3 loop is CASSLPSNIAGEQFF. CDR3 nucleotide sequence: TGTGCCAGCAGCTTACCGAGCAATATAGCGGGGGAGCAGTTCTTC.

The V gene is TRBV7-2, the J gene TRBJ1-1, with a possible D match to TRBD1 (5 bases). V lost 5 bases and J 4 bases, leaving 20 bases between the germline ends. The CDR3 extends over 16 amino acids. Germline CDR1 and CDR2: SGHTA and FQGNSA. CDR3 sequence (DNA): TGTGCCAGCAGCCCAGGGCGGCGGGGGGGAGGCACTGAAGCTTTCTTT. Translated: CASSPGRRGGGTEAFF. The whole variable domain, filled in from reference TRBV7-2 and TRBJ1-1, reads GAGVSQSPSNKVTEKGKDVELRCDPISGHTALYWYRQSLGQGLEFLIYFQGNSAPDKSGLPSDRFSAERTGGSVSTLTIQRTQQEDSAVYLCASSPGRRGGGTEAFFGQGTRLTVV.